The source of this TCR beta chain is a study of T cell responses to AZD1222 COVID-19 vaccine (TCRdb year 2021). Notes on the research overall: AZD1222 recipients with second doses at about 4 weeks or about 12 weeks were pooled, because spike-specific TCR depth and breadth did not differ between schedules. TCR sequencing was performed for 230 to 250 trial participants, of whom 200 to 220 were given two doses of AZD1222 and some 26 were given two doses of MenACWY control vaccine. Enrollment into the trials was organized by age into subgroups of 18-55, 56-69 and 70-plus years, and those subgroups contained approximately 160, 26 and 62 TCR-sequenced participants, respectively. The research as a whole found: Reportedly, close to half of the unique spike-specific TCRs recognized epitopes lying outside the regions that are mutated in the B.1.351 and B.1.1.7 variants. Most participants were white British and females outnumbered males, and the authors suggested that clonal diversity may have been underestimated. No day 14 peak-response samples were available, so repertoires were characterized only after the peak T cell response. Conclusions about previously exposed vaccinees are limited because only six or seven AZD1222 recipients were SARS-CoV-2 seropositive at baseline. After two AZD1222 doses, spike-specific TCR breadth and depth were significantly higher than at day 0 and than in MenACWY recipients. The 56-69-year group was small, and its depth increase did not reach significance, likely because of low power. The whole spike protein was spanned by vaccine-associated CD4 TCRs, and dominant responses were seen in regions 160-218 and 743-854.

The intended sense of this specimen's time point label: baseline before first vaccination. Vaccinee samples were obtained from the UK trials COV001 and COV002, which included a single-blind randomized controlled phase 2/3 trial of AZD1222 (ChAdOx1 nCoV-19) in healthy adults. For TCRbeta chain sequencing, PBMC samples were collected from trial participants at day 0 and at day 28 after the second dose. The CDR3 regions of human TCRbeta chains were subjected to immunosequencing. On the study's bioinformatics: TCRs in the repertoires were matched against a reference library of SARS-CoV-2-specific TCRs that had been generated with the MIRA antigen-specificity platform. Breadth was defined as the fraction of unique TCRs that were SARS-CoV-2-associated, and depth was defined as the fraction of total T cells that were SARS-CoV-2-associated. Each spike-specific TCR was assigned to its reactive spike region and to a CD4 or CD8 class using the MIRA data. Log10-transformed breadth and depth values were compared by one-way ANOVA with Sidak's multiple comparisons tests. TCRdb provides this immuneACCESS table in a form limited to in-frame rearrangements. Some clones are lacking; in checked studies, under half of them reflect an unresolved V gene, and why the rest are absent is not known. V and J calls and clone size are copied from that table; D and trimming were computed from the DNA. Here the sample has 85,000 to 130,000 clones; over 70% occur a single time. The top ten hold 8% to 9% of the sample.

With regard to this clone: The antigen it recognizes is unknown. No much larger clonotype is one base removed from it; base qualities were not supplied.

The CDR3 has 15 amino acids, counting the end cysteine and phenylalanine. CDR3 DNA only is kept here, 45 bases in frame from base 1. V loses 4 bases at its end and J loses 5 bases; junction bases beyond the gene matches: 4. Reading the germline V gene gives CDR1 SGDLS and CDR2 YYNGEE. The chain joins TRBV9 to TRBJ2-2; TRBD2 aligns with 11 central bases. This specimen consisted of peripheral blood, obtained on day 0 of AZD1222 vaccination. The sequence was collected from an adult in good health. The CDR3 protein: CASSLWTSGTGELFF. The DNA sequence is TGTGCCAGCAGCCTTTGGACTAGCGGGACCGGGGAGCTGTTTTTT.